A single T cell receptor beta chain is shown here with its context. Ten or more counts support this clonotype. The specificity of this receptor is unknown. Per-base quality was not reported, and no clone a single base away is much larger than it. This sample is drawn from a study of T cells in Graves' hyperthyroidism and ophthalmopathy (dated by TCRdb to the late 2010s). In the study overall: Peripheral blood was sampled at the time of initial diagnosis, prior to any treatment. Prospective prediction of ophthalmopathy was tested in an independent validation cohort of approximately 19 hyperthyroidism patients and some 17 patients who later progressed to ophthalmopathy. In several Graves' hyperthyroidism patients, the study also compared T-cell repertoires from thyroid tissue with T-cell repertoires from blood. According to the paper, TCR Vbeta CDR3 sequencing was carried out on more than 120 peripheral blood samples, which came from fewer than 50 ophthalmopathy, under 80 hyperthyroidism and roughly 17 progressor patients. Once sampling was done, hyperthyroidism patients were given methimazole at a starting dose of 30 mg daily, whereas ophthalmopathy patients were given high-dose intravenous methylprednisolone. A discovery cohort of about a hundred patients, approximately 45 with Graves' ophthalmopathy and 55 to 60 with stable Graves' hyperthyroidism, was used to find distinguishing TCR V-J signatures. The 100 discovery patients were divided at random into training and test sets in a 7:3 ratio. What the study reported, not specific to this receptor: In validation, the model predicted progression to ophthalmopathy a median of roughly 6.5 months before onset, with roughly 70% sensitivity and roughly 73% specificity. No statistical method was used to fix the sample size in advance, and group allocation was not hidden from the investigators. Ophthalmopathy was separated from stable hyperthyroidism by a 13 V-J signature model, with around 90% sensitivity and roughly 81% specificity obtained in cross-validation and 80%/75% obtained in testing. Most expanded thyroid clonotypes (frequency above 0.001) were also detected in blood, suggesting blood repertoires may reflect thyroid immune responses.

A patient counted as having stable Graves' hyperthyroidism if no progression to ophthalmopathy occurred over 18 months of follow-up. Hyperthyroidism patients were newly diagnosed, had a disease duration of under 2 months, and were aged 18 to 65 years. Any patient with an uncontrolled infection, another autoimmune disease, pregnancy or lactation was excluded. Clinical symptoms, serum thyroxine and TRAb, thyroid ultrasound, and orbital computed tomography formed the basis for the diagnoses. PBMCs were isolated from about 10 ml of fresh peripheral blood by Ficoll-Paque density gradient centrifugation. Total RNA was extracted using Trizol reagent, and RNA quality was assessed on an Agilent 2100 Bioanalyzer. The CDR3 goes from the cysteine to the phenylalanine over 15 residues. Only CDR3 DNA remains: 45 bases, in frame from the first base. For CDR1 and CDR2, the germline V gene lists LGHNA and YNFKEQ. The V and J ends are trimmed by 0 bases and 7 bases, leaving 13 bases between them.

The TCR beta CDR3 regions were amplified from the RNA transcripts. For the first round of RT-PCR on the TCR CDR3, the HTBI primer set was used together with the Qiagen OneStep RT-PCR kit. Libraries were constructed in a second round of multiplex PCR, after which size selection and purification were carried out. The libraries were sequenced on an Illumina HiSeq2000 using paired-end 100 bp reads. Under the source paper's analysis protocol: SOAPnuke was used to process the raw data, throwing out any read that contained adapters or uncalled bases, had a mean Phred below 15, or lacked an exact constant-primer or identifier match. High-quality paired reads were merged with COPE v1.2.5, and unique nucleotide sequences were defined as clonotypes. MiTCR v1.1 was used to align clonotypes to the IMGT TRBV, TRBD and TRBJ reference segments. The analysis included only V-J combinations with a frequency above 0.0001, which together covered about 99% of the repertoires. A TCS score was defined as the ratio of F50 (clonal expansion) to E x V (chaos), with BLOSUM62-based TCRdist applied between CDR3 peptides within each V-J. Welch's t-statistics and random forest reduced 514 V-J features to roughly 13, which were used in a naive Bayes classifier (R e1071). TCRdb reanalyzed the raw reads on its own, using fastp at Q25 for trimming and MiXCR for clone calling, and kept in-frame beta chains. Every distinct CDR3 protein forms one entry, paired with its most common genes and DNA. None of the V and J calls come from the authors' own analysis; TCRdb made them. The sample table contains approximately 480,000 distinct CDR3 sequences; only one count was recorded for under 25% of them. The top ten clonotypes cover more than 20% of the sample.

Sequenced: blood. This clonotype originated in a man younger than 35 with Graves' hyperthyroidism. The chain is assembled from TRBV4-2 and TRBJ1-5; the D gene is perhaps TRBD1, on 6 matching bases. CDR3 sequence: CASSQEGGRTQPQHF. The nucleotide sequence is TGTGCCAGCAGCCAAGAAGGGGGGCGAACGCAGCCCCAGCATTTT.